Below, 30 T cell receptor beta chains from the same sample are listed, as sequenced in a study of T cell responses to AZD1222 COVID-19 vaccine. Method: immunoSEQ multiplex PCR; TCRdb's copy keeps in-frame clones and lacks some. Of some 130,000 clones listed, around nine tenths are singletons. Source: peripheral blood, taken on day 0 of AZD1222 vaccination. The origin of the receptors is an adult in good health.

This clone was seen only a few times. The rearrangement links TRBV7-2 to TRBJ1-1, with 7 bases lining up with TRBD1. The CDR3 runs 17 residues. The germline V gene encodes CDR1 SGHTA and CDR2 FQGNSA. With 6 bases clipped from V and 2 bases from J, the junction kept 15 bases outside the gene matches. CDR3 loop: CASRQGQGGAKNTEAFF. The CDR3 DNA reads TGTGCCAGCAGACAAGGACAAGGGGGCGCGAAAAACACTGAAGCTTTCTTT. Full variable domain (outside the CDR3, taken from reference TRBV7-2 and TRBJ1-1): GAGVSQSPSNKVTEKGKDVELRCDPISGHTALYWYRQSLGQGLEFLIYFQGNSAPDKSGLPSDRFSAERTGGSVSTLTIQRTQQEDSAVYLCASRQGQGGAKNTEAFFGQGTRLTVV.

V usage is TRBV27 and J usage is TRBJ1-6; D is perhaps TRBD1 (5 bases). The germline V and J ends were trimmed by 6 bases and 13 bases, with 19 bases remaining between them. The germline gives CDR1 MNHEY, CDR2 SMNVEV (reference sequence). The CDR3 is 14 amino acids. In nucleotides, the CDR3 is TGTGCCAGCAGCCTACAGGAGTCCCGACCCCCCCTCCACTTT. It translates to CASSLQESRPPLHF.

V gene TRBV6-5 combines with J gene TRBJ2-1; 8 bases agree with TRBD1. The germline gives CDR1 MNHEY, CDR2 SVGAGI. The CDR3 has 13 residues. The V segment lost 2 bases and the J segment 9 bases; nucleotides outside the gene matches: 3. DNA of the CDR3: TGTGCCAGCAGTTACCGACAGGGGATTGAGCAGTTCTTC. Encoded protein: CASSYRQGIEQFF.

The CDR3 sequence: CASSLATASGGYEQYF. The CDR3 bases are TGCGCCAGCAGCTTGGCCACGGCTAGCGGGGGCTACGAGCAGTACTTC. The rearrangement uses TRBV5-1 and TRBJ2-7, with TRBD2 matching over 10 bases. Germline V CDR1 and CDR2: SGHRS, YFSETQ. This CDR3 contains 16 residues. V shed 0 bases and J 3 bases; nucleotides not matched to a gene: 6.

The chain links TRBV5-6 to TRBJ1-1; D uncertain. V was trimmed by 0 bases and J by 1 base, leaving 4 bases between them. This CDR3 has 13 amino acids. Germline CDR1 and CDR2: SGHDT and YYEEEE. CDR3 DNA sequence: TGTGCCAGCAGCTTGGCCACGAACACTGAAGCTTTCTTT. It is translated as CASSLATNTEAFF. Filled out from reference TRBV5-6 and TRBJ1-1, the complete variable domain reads DAGVTQSPTHLIKTRGQQVTLRCSPKSGHDTVSWYQQALGQGPQFIFQYYEEEERQRGNFPDRFSGHQFPNYSSELNVNALLLGDSALYLCASSLATNTEAFFGQGTRLTVV.

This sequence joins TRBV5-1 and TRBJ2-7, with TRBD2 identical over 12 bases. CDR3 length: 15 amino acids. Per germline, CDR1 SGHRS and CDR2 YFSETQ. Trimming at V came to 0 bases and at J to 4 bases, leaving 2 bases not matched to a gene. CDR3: CASSLGLAGEYEQYF. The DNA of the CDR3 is TGCGCCAGCAGCTTGGGACTAGCGGGGGAATACGAGCAGTACTTC.

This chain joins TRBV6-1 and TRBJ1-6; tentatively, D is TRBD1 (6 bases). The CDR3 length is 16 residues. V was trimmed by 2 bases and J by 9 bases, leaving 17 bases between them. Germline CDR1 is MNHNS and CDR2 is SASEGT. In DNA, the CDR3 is TGTGCCAGCAGTGAAAAAGGGGGTACGGGGAGTTCACCCCTCCACTTT. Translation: CASSEKGGTGSSPLHF.

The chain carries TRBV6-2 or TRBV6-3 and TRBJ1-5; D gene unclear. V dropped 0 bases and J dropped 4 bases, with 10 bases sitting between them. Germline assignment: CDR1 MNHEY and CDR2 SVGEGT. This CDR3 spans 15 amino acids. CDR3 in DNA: TGTGCCAGCAGTTACTCGAATCTGGGGAATCAGCCCCAGCATTTT. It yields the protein CASSYSNLGNQPQHF.

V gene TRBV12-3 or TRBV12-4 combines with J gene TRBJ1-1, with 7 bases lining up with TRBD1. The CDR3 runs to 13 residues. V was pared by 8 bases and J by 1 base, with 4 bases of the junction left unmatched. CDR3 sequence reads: CASGRTGNTEAFF. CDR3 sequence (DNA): TGTGCCAGCGGGAGGACAGGGAACACTGAAGCTTTCTTT.

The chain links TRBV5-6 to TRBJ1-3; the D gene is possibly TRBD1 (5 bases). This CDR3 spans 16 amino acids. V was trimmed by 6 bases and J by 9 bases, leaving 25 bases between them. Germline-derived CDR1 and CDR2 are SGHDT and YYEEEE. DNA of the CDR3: TGTGCCAGCACCACATTAGGGACGGCTAGGAGGAGCACCATATATTTT. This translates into CASTTLGTARRSTIYF.

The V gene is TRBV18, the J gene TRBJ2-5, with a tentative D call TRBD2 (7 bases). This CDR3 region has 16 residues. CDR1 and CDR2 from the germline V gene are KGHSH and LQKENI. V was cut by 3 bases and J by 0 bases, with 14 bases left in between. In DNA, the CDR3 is TGTGCCAGCTCACCTGAAATCGGGGGGCACCAAGAGACCCAGTACTTC. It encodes CASSPEIGGHQETQYF.

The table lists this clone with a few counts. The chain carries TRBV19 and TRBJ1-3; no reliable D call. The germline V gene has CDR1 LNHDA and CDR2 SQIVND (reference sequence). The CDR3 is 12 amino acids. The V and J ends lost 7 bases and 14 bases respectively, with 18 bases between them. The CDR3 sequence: CASISPTRDVYF. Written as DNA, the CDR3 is TGTGCCAGTATTTCCCCAACTCGCGACGTATATTTT.

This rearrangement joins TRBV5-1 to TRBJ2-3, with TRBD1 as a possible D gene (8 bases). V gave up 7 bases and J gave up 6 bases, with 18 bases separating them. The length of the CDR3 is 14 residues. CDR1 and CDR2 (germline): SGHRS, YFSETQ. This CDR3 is CASHRGGPGDTQYF. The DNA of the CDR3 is TGCGCCAGCCACAGGGGGGGGCCCGGTGATACGCAGTATTTT.

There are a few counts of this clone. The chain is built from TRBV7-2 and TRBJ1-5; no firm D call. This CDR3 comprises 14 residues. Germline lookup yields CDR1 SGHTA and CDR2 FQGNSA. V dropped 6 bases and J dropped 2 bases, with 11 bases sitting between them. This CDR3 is CASSPSGGNQPQHF. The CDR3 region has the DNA TGTGCCAGCAGTCCGAGCGGAGGCAATCAGCCCCAGCATTTT.

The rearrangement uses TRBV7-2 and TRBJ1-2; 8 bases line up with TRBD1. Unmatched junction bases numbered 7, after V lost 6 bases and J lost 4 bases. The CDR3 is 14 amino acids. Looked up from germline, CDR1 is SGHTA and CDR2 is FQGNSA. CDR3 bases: TGTGCCAGCAGTCGCGCAGGGGGCAGCTATGGCTACACCTTC. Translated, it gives CASSRAGGSYGYTF.

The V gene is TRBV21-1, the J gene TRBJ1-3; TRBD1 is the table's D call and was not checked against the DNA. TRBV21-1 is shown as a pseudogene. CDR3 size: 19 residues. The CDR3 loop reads CASSKEWKQQGISGNTIYF. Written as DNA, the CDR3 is TGTGCCAGCAGCAAAGAATGGAAGCAACAGGGGATCTCTGGAAACACCATATATTTT.

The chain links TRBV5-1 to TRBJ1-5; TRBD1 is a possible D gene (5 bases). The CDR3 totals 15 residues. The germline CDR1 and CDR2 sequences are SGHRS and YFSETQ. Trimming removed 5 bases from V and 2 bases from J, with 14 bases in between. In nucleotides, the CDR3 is TGCGCCAGCAGATTAACGGGGGAAGGCAATCAGCCCCAGCATTTT. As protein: CASRLTGEGNQPQHF.

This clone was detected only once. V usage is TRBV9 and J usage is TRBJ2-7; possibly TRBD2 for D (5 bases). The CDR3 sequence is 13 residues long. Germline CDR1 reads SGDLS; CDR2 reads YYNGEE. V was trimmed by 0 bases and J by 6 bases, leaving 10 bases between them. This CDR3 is CASSVVGGTEQYF. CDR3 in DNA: TGTGCCAGCAGCGTAGTCGGAGGAACCGAGCAGTACTTC.

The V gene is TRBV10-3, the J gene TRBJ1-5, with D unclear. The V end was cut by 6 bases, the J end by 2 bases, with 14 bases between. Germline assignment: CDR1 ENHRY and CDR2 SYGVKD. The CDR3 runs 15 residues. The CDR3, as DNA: TGTGCCATCAGGCCGGTGGACCCTCGCAATCAGCCCCAGCATTTT. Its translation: CAIRPVDPRNQPQHF.

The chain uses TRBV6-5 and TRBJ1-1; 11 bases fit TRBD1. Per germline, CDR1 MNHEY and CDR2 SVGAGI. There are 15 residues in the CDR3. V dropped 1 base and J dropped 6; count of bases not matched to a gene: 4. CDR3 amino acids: CASSYLGQGEAEAFF. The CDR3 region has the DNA TGTGCCAGCAGTTACTTGGGACAGGGGGAGGCTGAAGCTTTCTTT.

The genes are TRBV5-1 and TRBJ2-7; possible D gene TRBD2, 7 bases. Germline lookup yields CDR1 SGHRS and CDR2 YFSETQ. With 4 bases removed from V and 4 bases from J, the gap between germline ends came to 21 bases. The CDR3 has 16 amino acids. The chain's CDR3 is CASSRSIGGAGYEQYF. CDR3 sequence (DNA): TGCGCCAGCAGCCGCTCTATTGGGGGGGCCGGGTACGAGCAGTACTTC.

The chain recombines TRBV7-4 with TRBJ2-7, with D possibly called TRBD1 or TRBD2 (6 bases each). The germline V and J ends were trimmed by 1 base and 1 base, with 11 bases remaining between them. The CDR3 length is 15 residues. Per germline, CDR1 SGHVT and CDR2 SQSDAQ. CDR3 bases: TGTGCCAGCAGCTTAGTAGGGGGGATTTCCTACGAGCAGTACTTC. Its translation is CASSLVGGISYEQYF.

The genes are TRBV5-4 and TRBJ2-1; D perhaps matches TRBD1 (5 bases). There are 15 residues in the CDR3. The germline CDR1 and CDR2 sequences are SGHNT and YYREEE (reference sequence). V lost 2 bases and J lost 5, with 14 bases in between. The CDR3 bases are TGTGCCAGCAGCTTTAGGCGACAGCGAGACAATGAGCAGTTCTTC. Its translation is CASSFRRQRDNEQFF.

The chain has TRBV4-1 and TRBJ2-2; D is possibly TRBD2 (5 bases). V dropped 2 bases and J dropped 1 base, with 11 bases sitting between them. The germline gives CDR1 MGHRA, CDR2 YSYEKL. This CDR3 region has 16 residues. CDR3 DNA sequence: TGCGCCAGCAGCCAAAGGGCGGGCGGGAACACCGGGGAGCTGTTTTTT. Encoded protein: CASSQRAGGNTGELFF.

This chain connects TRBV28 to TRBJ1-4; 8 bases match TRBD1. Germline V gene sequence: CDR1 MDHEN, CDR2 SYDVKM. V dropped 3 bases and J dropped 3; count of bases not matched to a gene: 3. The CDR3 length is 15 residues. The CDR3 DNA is TGTGCCAGCAGTTTCCAGGGGGCTTCTAATGAAAAACTGTTTTTT. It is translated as CASSFQGASNEKLFF.

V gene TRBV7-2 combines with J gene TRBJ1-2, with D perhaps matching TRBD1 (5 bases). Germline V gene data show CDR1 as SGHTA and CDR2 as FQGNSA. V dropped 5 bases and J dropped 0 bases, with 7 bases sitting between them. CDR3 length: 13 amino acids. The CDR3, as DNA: TGTGCCAGCAGCCCGGGACCTAACTATGGCTACACCTTC. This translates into CASSPGPNYGYTF.

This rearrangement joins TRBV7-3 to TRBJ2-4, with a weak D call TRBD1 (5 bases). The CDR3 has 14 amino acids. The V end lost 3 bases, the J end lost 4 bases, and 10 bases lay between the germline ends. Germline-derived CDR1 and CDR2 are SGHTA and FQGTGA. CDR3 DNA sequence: TGTGCCAGCAGCTTCCCCAGGGCGAAAAACATTCAGTACTTC. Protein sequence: CASSFPRAKNIQYF.

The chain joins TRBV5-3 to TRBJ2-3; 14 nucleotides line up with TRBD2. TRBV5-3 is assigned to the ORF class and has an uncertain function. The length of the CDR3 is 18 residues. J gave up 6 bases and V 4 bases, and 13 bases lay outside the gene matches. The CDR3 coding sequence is TGTGCCAGAAGCCAGGGGACTAGCGGGGGCCCCAACCCGGATACGCAGTATTTT. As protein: CARSQGTSGGPNPDTQYF.

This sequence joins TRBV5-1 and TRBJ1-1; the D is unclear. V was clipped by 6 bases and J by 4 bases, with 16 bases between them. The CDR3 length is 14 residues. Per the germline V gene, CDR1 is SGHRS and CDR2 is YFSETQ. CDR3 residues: CASKISSGSTEAFF. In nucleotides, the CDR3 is TGCGCCAGCAAGATTTCATCGGGGAGCACTGAAGCTTTCTTT.

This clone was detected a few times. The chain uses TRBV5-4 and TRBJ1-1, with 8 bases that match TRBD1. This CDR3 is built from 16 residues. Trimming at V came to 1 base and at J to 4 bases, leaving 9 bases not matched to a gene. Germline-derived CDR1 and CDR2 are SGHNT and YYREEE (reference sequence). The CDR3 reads CASSLLPDRVRTEAFF. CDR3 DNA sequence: TGTGCCAGCAGCTTGTTGCCGGACAGGGTCCGCACTGAAGCTTTCTTT.